Below are 25 T cell receptor beta chains sequenced from a single sample in a study of blood T cell repertoires in COVID-19 (dated by TCRdb to 2018 to 2020). The library came from the immunoSEQ multiplex PCR assay. TCRdb re-hosts the immuneACCESS table, in-frame sequences only. Its copies lack some clones; in the studies checked, an unresolved V gene accounts for under half of them, and the cause for the rest is not known. The sample table records 95,000 to 120,000 clones; 65% to 80% of these occur just once. The ten largest make up 1.5% to 2% of the sample. The source material was peripheral blood. Source of these receptors: a middle-aged woman with acute or convalescent COVID-19.

The chain recombines TRBV3-1 (or the pseudogene TRBV3-2) with TRBJ1-4; tentatively, D is TRBD1 (5 bases). This CDR3 region has 18 residues. Germline lookup yields CDR1 LGHDT and CDR2 YNNKEL (reference sequence). The germline V and J ends were trimmed by 1 base and 5 bases, with 20 bases remaining between them. CDR3 residues: CASSQVVGFGGINEKLFF. Written as DNA, the CDR3 is TGTGCCAGCAGCCAAGTTGTCGGGTTCGGGGGGATCAATGAAAAACTGTTTTTT.

The chain combines TRBV24-1 with TRBJ2-1; 14 bases match TRBD2. From germline, CDR1 is KGHDR and CDR2 SFDVKD. This CDR3 comprises 17 residues. V shed 2 bases, J shed 11 bases, and the junction held 10 bases outside the gene matches. In DNA form, the CDR3 reads TGTGCCACCAGTGATTCGACTAGCGGGGGGGCTTGGGTGCAGCAGTTCTTC. Amino acid sequence: CATSDSTSGGAWVQQFF.

The chain couples TRBV27 to TRBJ2-3; D is unresolved. This CDR3 is built from 15 residues. Trimming removed 4 bases at V and 2 bases at J, with 13 bases between. The germline CDR1 and CDR2 sequences are MNHEY and SMNVEV (reference sequence). This CDR3 is CASSWVGESTDTQYF. CDR3 in DNA: TGTGCCAGCAGTTGGGTAGGAGAGTCCACAGATACGCAGTATTTT.

The V gene is TRBV9, the J gene TRBJ1-4; tentatively, D is TRBD1 (5 bases). Per germline, CDR1 SGDLS and CDR2 YYNGEE. V was shortened by 1 base and J by 4 bases, with 14 bases between the two germline ends. This CDR3 region has 16 residues. The CDR3 DNA sequence: TGTGCCAGCAGCGTATCTGGAGGGCAGGGTAATGAAAAACTGTTTTTT. Its translation is CASSVSGGQGNEKLFF.

The chain couples TRBV5-1 to TRBJ2-5; 8 nucleotides match TRBD1. This CDR3 is built from 15 residues. Germline CDR1 and CDR2: SGHRS and YFSETQ. The J segment lost 5 bases and the V segment lost 4 bases, leaving 10 bases of the junction unmatched. DNA for the CDR3: TGCGCCAGCAGCCCGGGCCCTACAGGGGGGGAGACCCAGTACTTC. Its protein is CASSPGPTGGETQYF.

This clone was found once. The chain joins TRBV24-1 to TRBJ2-6; D is possibly TRBD2 (6 bases). Germline V lookup: CDR1 KGHDR, CDR2 SFDVKD. The CDR3 has 14 amino acids. Trimming shortened V by 5 bases and J by 2 bases, and 6 bases separated the two germline ends. CDR3 in DNA: TGTGCCACCAGTGGCGGGACTGGGGCCAACGTCCTGACTTTC. Translating gives CATSGGTGANVLTF.

The sample holds many counts of this clone. The chain recombines TRBV5-1 with TRBJ2-7; D not resolved. Germline loops: CDR1 SGHRS, CDR2 YFSETQ. Trimming pared 0 bases from V and 4 bases from J, leaving 8 bases between. The CDR3 runs 13 residues. The CDR3 DNA reads as TGCGCCAGCAGCTTGGTTACAGATTACGAGCAGTACTTC. Its protein product is CASSLVTDYEQYF.

This clone was observed a few times. The chain uses TRBV18 and TRBJ1-6; no definite D call. The CDR3 loop spans 15 amino acids. Germline V CDR1 and CDR2: KGHSH, LQKENI. V was cut by 5 bases and J by 8 bases, with 16 bases left in between. Here the CDR3 DNA reads TGTGCCAGCTCAGTTCTCGGGCCCGGGGATTCACCCCTCCACTTT. It is translated as CASSVLGPGDSPLHF.

The V and J genes are TRBV12-5 and TRBJ1-1; TRBD1 might be the D (5 bases). The CDR3 extends over 16 amino acids. V was shortened by 7 bases and J by 0 bases, with 18 bases between the two germline ends. Germline V gene lookup returns CDR1 LGHNT and CDR2 FRNRAP. CDR3 protein: CASVGTSGRLNTEAFF. Here the CDR3 DNA reads TGTGCTAGTGTAGGGACTTCAGGGCGACTGAACACTGAAGCTTTCTTT.

The J gene is TRBJ1-1, the V gene TRBV2, with D possibly TRBD1 on 6 matching bases. CDR1 and CDR2 (germline): SNHLY, FYNNEI. This CDR3 has 13 amino acids. Trimming stripped 4 bases from V and 10 bases from J, with 16 bases between. The CDR3: CASSVGTRGGAFF. CDR3 sequence (DNA): TGTGCCAGCAGTGTTGGGACAAGGGGGGGAGCTTTCTTT.

This clone has more than one count but fewer than ten. The chain joins TRBV6-1 to TRBJ1-2; TRBD1 might be the D (5 bases). The germline gives CDR1 MNHNS, CDR2 SASEGT. V shed 1 base and J shed 8 bases, with 11 bases lying between them. This CDR3 has 13 amino acids. CDR3 DNA: TGTGCCAGCAGTGAAGTAGGGGTGGAGGGCTACACCTTC. This translates into CASSEVGVEGYTF.

This clone has only a few counts. The V call is TRBV14, the J call TRBJ1-2; 7 positions agree with TRBD1. CDR1 and CDR2 (germline): SGHDN, FVKESK. The CDR3 is 14 residues long. V dropped 1 base and J dropped 5; count of bases not matched to a gene: 4. Written as DNA, the CDR3 is TGTGCCAGCAGCCAAGGGGCCAGGGGGTATGGCTACACCTTC. Translation gives CASSQGARGYGYTF.

As to this clone: An end of the junction does not agree with germline; a read error may underlie this. In the same sample, other DNA sequences code for this CDR3. The chain recombines TRBV6-2 or TRBV6-3 with TRBJ2-6, with 12 bases that match TRBD1. Germline CDR1 is MNHEY and CDR2 is SVGEGT. This CDR3 comprises 17 residues. The DNA of the CDR3 is TGTGCCAGCAGTTCCGGGACAGGGGGCGGTGGGGCCAACGTTCTGACTTTC. It specifies CASSSGTGGGGANVLTF.

The rearrangement links TRBV19 to TRBJ2-3, with D possibly being TRBD1 (6 bases). This CDR3 is 15 amino acids long. CDR1 LNHDA and CDR2 SQIVND come from the germline V gene (reference sequence). Deletions cut 4 bases from V and 1 base from J, with 12 bases between. CDR3 residues: CASSTGQPRTDTQYF. For the CDR3, the DNA is TGTGCCAGTAGTACCGGACAGCCCCGCACAGATACGCAGTATTTT.

The chain is built from TRBV5-1 and TRBJ2-2, with D maybe TRBD1 (5 bases). The germline V and J ends were trimmed by 4 bases and 6 bases, with 7 bases remaining between them. CDR3 length equals 12 residues. The germline V gene encodes CDR1 SGHRS and CDR2 YFSETQ. The CDR3 DNA is TGCGCCAGCAGCCAGGGTGCCGGGGAGCTGTTTTTT. The encoded protein is CASSQGAGELFF. Filled out from reference TRBV5-1 and TRBJ2-2, the complete variable domain reads KAGVTQTPRYLIKTRGQQVTLSCSPISGHRSVSWYQQTPGQGLQFLFEYFSETQRNKGNFPGRFSGRQFSNSRSEMNVSTLELGDSALYLCASSQGAGELFFGEGSRLTVL.

This sequence joins TRBV7-8 and TRBJ2-7; D unresolved. The CDR3 contains 14 residues. The germline V gene has CDR1 SGHVS and CDR2 FQNEAQ. V was trimmed by 1 base and J by 4 bases, leaving 11 bases between them. The CDR3 coding sequence is TGTGCCAGCAGCTTAGTCCCAGATGAATACGAGCAGTACTTC. Translated, it gives CASSLVPDEYEQYF. The whole variable domain, remainder taken from reference TRBV7-8 and TRBJ2-7, is GAGVSQSPRYKVAKRGQDVALRCDPISGHVSLFWYQQALGQGPEFLTYFQNEAQLDKSGLPSDRFFAERPEGSVSTLKIQRTQQEDSAVYLCASSLVPDEYEQYFGPGTRLTVT.

A few counts support this clone. The chain carries TRBV24-1 and TRBJ1-2; maybe TRBD1 (5 bases). The germline V and J ends were trimmed by 4 bases and 6 bases, with 11 bases remaining between them. Germline-derived CDR1 and CDR2 are KGHDR and SFDVKD. The CDR3 has 13 residues. In DNA, the CDR3 is TGTGCCACCAGTGAGAGAACAGGTGATGGCTACACCTTC. Protein sequence: CATSERTGDGYTF.

The chain joins TRBV6-4 to TRBJ2-1; the D gene is possibly TRBD2 (5 bases). V was cut by 6 bases and J by 3 bases, with 12 bases left in between. CDR1 is MRHNA, CDR2 SNTAGT, per germline. This CDR3 has 14 amino acids. DNA of the CDR3: TGTGCCAGCAGCACTTCCCGGGACTACAATGAGCAGTTCTTC. Residues: CASSTSRDYNEQFF.

The CDR3 reads CASSQSFGTANSPLHF. CDR3 bases: TGCGCCAGCAGCCAAAGTTTTGGAACAGCCAATTCACCCCTCCACTTT. V and J are TRBV4-3 and TRBJ1-6, with no clear D. V was cut by 2 bases and J by 7 bases, with 15 bases left in between. CDR3 size: 16 residues. CDR1 LGHNA and CDR2 YSLEER come from the germline V gene.

CDR3 bases: TGTGCCAGCAGCTTAACATGGGACAGCCCTGAAGCTTTCTTT. Amino acid sequence: CASSLTWDSPEAFF. The chain recombines TRBV7-9 with TRBJ1-1; 7 nucleotides match TRBD1. Losses at the gene ends were 2 bases for V and 6 bases for J; bases not matched to a gene: 6. Germline loops: CDR1 SEHNR, CDR2 FQNEAQ (reference sequence). This CDR3 spans 14 amino acids. Full variable domain (rest looked up from reference TRBV7-9 and TRBJ1-1): DTGVSQNPRHKITKRGQNVTFRCDPISEHNRLYWYRQTLGQGPEFLTYFQNEAQLEKSRLLSDRFSAERPKGSFSTLEIQRTEQGDSAMYLCASSLTWDSPEAFFGQGTRLTVV.

The chain employs TRBV2 and TRBJ2-5, with a weak D call TRBD1 (5 bases). CDR3 length: 14 amino acids. CDR1 and CDR2 (germline): SNHLY, FYNNEI. The V end was cut by 4 bases, the J end by 5 bases, with 14 bases between. The CDR3 loop reads CASSVDQGAETQYF. In DNA, the CDR3 is TGTGCCAGCAGTGTTGACCAAGGGGCGGAGACCCAGTACTTC. Using reference TRBV2 and TRBJ2-5 for the parts outside the CDR3, the full variable domain is EPEVTQTPSHQVTQMGQEVILRCVPISNHLYFYWYRQILGQKVEFLVSFYNNEISEKSEIFDDQFSVERPDGSNFTLKIRSTKLEDSAMYFCASSVDQGAETQYFGPGTRLLVL.

This chain uses TRBV11-2 with TRBJ2-3; D is possibly TRBD1 (5 bases). The ends were cut back, 4 bases at V and 6 bases at J, with 17 bases in the middle. The CDR3 runs to 15 residues. CDR1 is SGHAT, CDR2 FQNNGV, per germline. CDR3 loop: CASSSSPQGGDTQYF. In nucleotides, the CDR3 is TGTGCCAGCAGCTCGTCCCCTCAGGGTGGCGATACGCAGTATTTT.

The chain uses TRBV5-6 and TRBJ1-2, with a possible D match to TRBD1 (6 bases). This CDR3 comprises 15 residues. Germline CDR1 and CDR2: SGHDT and YYEEEE. V was pared by 3 bases and J by 3 bases, with 15 bases between. In nucleotides, the CDR3 is TGTGCCAGCAGCTCCTTGACAGGCTCCCACTATGGCTACACCTTC. As protein: CASSSLTGSHYGYTF.

The rearrangement joins TRBV2 to TRBJ1-2, with TRBD1 as a possible D gene (5 bases). Germline V lookup: CDR1 SNHLY, CDR2 FYNNEI. The CDR3 extends over 13 amino acids. V was trimmed by 6 bases and J by 6 bases, leaving 14 bases between them. DNA for the CDR3: TGTGCCAGCAGGAGCGGGACTGTCGATGGCTACACCTTC. It is translated as CASRSGTVDGYTF.

This clone was seen repeatedly, ten times or more. The V and J genes are TRBV5-1 and TRBJ2-1; 9 positions match TRBD1. CDR3 length: 16 residues. V was clipped by 0 bases and J by 9 bases; unmatched bases: 10. Per the germline V gene, CDR1 is SGHRS and CDR2 is YFSETQ. Here the CDR3 reads CASSLAGTGSDGEQFF. In DNA form, the CDR3 reads TGCGCCAGCAGCTTGGCCGGGACAGGGAGTGATGGTGAGCAGTTCTTC. The entire variable domain, with the rest obtained from reference TRBV5-1 and TRBJ2-1, is as follows: KAGVTQTPRYLIKTRGQQVTLSCSPISGHRSVSWYQQTPGQGLQFLFEYFSETQRNKGNFPGRFSGRQFSNSRSEMNVSTLELGDSALYLCASSLAGTGSDGEQFFGPGTRLTVL.